This T cell receptor (beta chain) was identified in a study of blood T cells in healthy people across ages. Study-level findings and limits: The unsorted PBMCs prevented any conclusive comparison of naive versus antigen-experienced cells.

A second about 7 to 11 cycle PCR used barcoded and J-beta primers. TCRdb re-called the 5' RACE reads through MiXCR, storing one row per CDR3 protein. The data contain 600,000 to 800,000 distinct CDR3 sequences, approximately 21% of them singletons. This clonotype turned up a few times. Its antigen is unknown. This CDR3 region has 13 residues. Trimming shortened V by 4 bases and J by 7 bases, and 10 bases separated the two germline ends. Germline CDR1 and CDR2: LGHDT and YNNKEL (reference sequence). The chain joins TRBV3-1 to TRBJ1-4; D remains ambiguous. The specimen sequenced was blood. The sequence came from a man in his 70s in good health. The DNA for the CDR3 is TGTGCCAGCAGCCGGGTAGCTGGTGAAAAACTGTTTTTT. Translated, it gives CASSRVAGEKLFF.